The 26 T cell receptor beta chains given below trace back to one sample, sequenced in a study of cytotoxic CD8 clonotypes in ibrutinib-treated CLL. Assay: immunoSEQ multiplex PCR; the TCRdb copy retains only in-frame clones and omits some. The repertoire has more than 200,000 clones, around three quarters of them found once; the top ten carry roughly 15%. This specimen was PBMCs, taken after 24 months of ibrutinib treatment. The receptors stem from a human donor with chronic lymphocytic leukemia.

This chain links TRBV27 with TRBJ1-5; D remains ambiguous. This CDR3 has 15 residues. Trimming removed 5 bases at V and 4 bases at J, with 15 bases between. CDR1 is MNHEY, CDR2 SMNVEV, per germline (reference sequence). CDR3 nucleotide sequence: TGTGCCAGCAGTCCCTCCCCGAGTCCGAATCAGCCCCAGCATTTT. Encoded protein: CASSPSPSPNQPQHF.

The chain carries TRBV7-9 and TRBJ2-7; D is perhaps TRBD1 (6 bases). The CDR3 length is 12 residues. Germline V gene sequence: CDR1 SEHNR, CDR2 FQNEAQ (reference sequence). Trimming cost V 10 bases and J 1 base, with 11 bases left between them. CDR3 amino acids: CATLDSSYEQYF. The CDR3 DNA sequence: TGTGCCACTCTGGACAGTTCCTACGAGCAGTACTTC. Combining the CDR3 with reference TRBV7-9 and TRBJ2-7 gives the whole variable domain DTGVSQNPRHKITKRGQNVTFRCDPISEHNRLYWYRQTLGQGPEFLTYFQNEAQLEKSRLLSDRFSAERPKGSFSTLEIQRTEQGDSAMYLCATLDSSYEQYFGPGTRLTVT.

The V call is TRBV10-3, the J call TRBJ2-2; TRBD1 might be the D (5 bases). CDR3 length equals 15 residues. The germline V gene has CDR1 ENHRY and CDR2 SYGVKD. V lost 3 bases, J lost 3 bases, and 11 bases lay in between. The CDR3 reads CAISDIGRDTGELFF. For the CDR3, the DNA is TGTGCCATCAGTGACATCGGCAGGGACACCGGGGAGCTGTTTTTT.

The chain has TRBV5-1 and TRBJ2-6; D possibly corresponds to TRBD2 (6 bases). The CDR3 has 18 amino acids. The V end lost 4 bases, the J end lost 1 base, and 18 bases lay between the germline ends. Germline CDR1 SGHRS, CDR2 YFSETQ. The CDR3 DNA is TGCGCCAGCAGCGGAACCGGGACTTCGGGATCTGGGGCCAACGTCCTGACTTTC. Protein sequence: CASSGTGTSGSGANVLTF.

The chain has TRBV18 and TRBJ2-1; no firm D call. Trimming removed 7 bases at V and 8 bases at J, with 12 bases between. Germline loops: CDR1 KGHSH, CDR2 LQKENI. The CDR3 extends over 12 amino acids. The CDR3 spells CASFLAVDEQFF. In nucleotides, the CDR3 is TGTGCCAGCTTTTTGGCCGTGGATGAGCAGTTCTTC.

The J gene is TRBJ2-7, the V gene TRBV11-2, with no clear D. In germline, CDR1 is SGHAT, CDR2 FQNNGV. The V and J ends lost 5 bases and 5 bases respectively, with 10 bases between them. The CDR3 runs to 12 residues. The DNA of the CDR3 is TGTGCCAGCAGCCCCCGCGCCCACGAGCAGTACTTC. As protein: CASSPRAHEQYF.

The chain joins TRBV18 to TRBJ2-1; no clear D. The CDR3 runs 14 residues. Between the trimmed V and J ends, which lost 0 bases and 5 bases, there was a span of 8 bases. Germline V lookup: CDR1 KGHSH, CDR2 LQKENI. The CDR3: CASSPPPGNNEQFF. In nucleotides, the CDR3 is TGTGCCAGCTCACCACCCCCAGGCAACAATGAGCAGTTCTTC.

The V call is TRBV29-1, the J call TRBJ2-5; 11 nucleotides match TRBD2. Germline CDR1 and CDR2: SQVTM and ANQGSEA. J lost 5 bases, V lost 2 bases, and 7 bases had no gene match. The CDR3 has 15 amino acids. The CDR3 loop is CSVEWASGRRETQYF. The CDR3 region has the DNA TGCAGCGTTGAATGGGCTAGCGGGAGGAGGGAGACCCAGTACTTC.

The gene calls are TRBV25-1 and TRBJ2-7; a possible D gene is TRBD2 (6 bases). Germline V CDR1 and CDR2: MGHDK, SYGVNS. Trimming took off 0 bases at V and 6 bases at J, with 9 bases between the two ends. This CDR3 contains 13 residues. The DNA of the CDR3 is TGTGCCAGCAGTGAATATGGGCGGGGCGAGCAGTACTTC. It encodes CASSEYGRGEQYF.

This sequence joins TRBV11-3 and TRBJ2-7; D remains unclear. Germline CDR1 reads SGHNT; CDR2 reads YENEEA. CDR3 length equals 13 residues. The ends were cut back, 2 bases at V and 2 bases at J, with 7 bases in the middle. The CDR3 here is CASSLSTAYEQYF. CDR3 DNA: TGTGCCAGCAGCTTATCGACCGCCTACGAGCAGTACTTC. The whole variable domain, filled in from reference TRBV11-3 and TRBJ2-7, reads EAGVVQSPRYKIIEKKQPVAFWCNPISGHNTLYWYLQNLGQGPELLIRYENEEAVDDSQLPKDRFSAERLKGVDSTLKIQPAELGDSAVYLCASSLSTAYEQYFGPGTRLTVT.

The rearrangement links TRBV28 to TRBJ1-1, with D possibly TRBD1 on 6 matching bases. The germline V and J ends were trimmed by 6 bases and 1 base, with 12 bases remaining between them. CDR1 and CDR2 from the germline V gene are MDHEN and SYDVKM. CDR3 length equals 14 residues. In DNA form, the CDR3 reads TGTGCCAGCAGAGCCGGGGGCACGAACACTGAAGCTTTCTTT. Its protein is CASRAGGTNTEAFF.

J is TRBJ1-2 and V is TRBV28; 8 nucleotides match TRBD1. The CDR3 consists of 14 residues. V shed 6 bases, J shed 6 bases, and the junction held 9 bases outside the gene matches. The germline CDR1 and CDR2 sequences are MDHEN and SYDVKM. The CDR3 here is CASSGTGKRNGYTF. Written as DNA, the CDR3 is TGTGCCAGCAGCGGGACAGGTAAACGGAATGGCTACACCTTC.

The genes are TRBV27 and TRBJ2-1, with 10 bases matching TRBD2. Germline V gene data show CDR1 as MNHEY and CDR2 as SMNVEV (reference sequence). Unmatched junction bases numbered 11, after V lost 5 bases and J lost 4 bases. This CDR3 is 17 amino acids long. The CDR3 region is CASSPYVAGGGYNEQFF. For the CDR3, the DNA is TGTGCCAGCAGTCCGTACGTAGCGGGAGGTGGGTACAATGAGCAGTTCTTC.

The genes are TRBV5-1 and TRBJ2-3, with D perhaps assigned TRBD1 or TRBD2 (5 bases each). The germline V gene has CDR1 SGHRS and CDR2 YFSETQ. The germline V and J ends were trimmed by 4 bases and 2 bases, with 14 bases remaining between them. The CDR3 runs to 15 residues. CDR3 DNA: TGCGCCAGCAGCAAGGGACCGTGGTCCACAGATACGCAGTATTTT. This translates into CASSKGPWSTDTQYF.

The chain links TRBV2 to TRBJ2-5; D is undetermined. Trimming removed 7 bases at V and 7 bases at J, with 16 bases between. This CDR3 contains 13 residues. Germline loops: CDR1 SNHLY, CDR2 FYNNEI. The CDR3 nucleotides read TGTGCCAGCAACCTCACCCCTACCGCGACCCAGTACTTC. This sequence encodes CASNLTPTATQYF.

The chain couples TRBV7-8 to TRBJ2-7, with no clear D. The V and J ends lost 2 bases and 6 bases respectively, with 14 bases between them. CDR1 is SGHVS, CDR2 FQNEAQ, per germline. There are 14 residues in the CDR3. The CDR3 DNA reads as TGTGCCAGCAGCTTACCGATACAAGGGCGCGAGCAGTACTTC. Protein sequence: CASSLPIQGREQYF.

V usage is TRBV6-6 and J usage is TRBJ2-1, with 8 bases lining up with TRBD2. The junction had 11 bases not matched to a gene; V was cut back by 3 bases and J by 7 bases. Looked up from germline, CDR1 is MNHNY and CDR2 is SVGAGI (reference sequence). CDR3 length equals 16 residues. This CDR3 reads CASSYPQREPRNEQFF. CDR3 DNA sequence: TGTGCCAGCAGTTATCCCCAGCGGGAGCCGAGGAATGAGCAGTTCTTC.

There are a few counts of this clone. The gene calls are TRBV2 and TRBJ1-1; 10 bases line up with TRBD1. This CDR3 has 14 residues. CDR1 and CDR2 from the germline V gene are SNHLY and FYNNEI. V was pared by 5 bases and J by 2 bases, with 2 bases of the junction left unmatched. The CDR3 loop reads CASSMTGGNTEAFF. CDR3 bases: TGTGCCAGCAGTATGACAGGGGGCAACACTGAAGCTTTCTTT.

J is TRBJ2-5 and V is TRBV30, with TRBD2 identical over 7 bases. Germline CDR1 reads GTSNPN; CDR2 reads SVGIG (reference sequence). CDR3 length equals 15 residues. Trimming at V came to 5 bases and at J to 5 bases, leaving 14 bases not matched to a gene. The CDR3 here is CAWGRGRGGWETQYF. Written as DNA, the CDR3 is TGTGCCTGGGGAAGAGGGAGGGGAGGATGGGAGACCCAGTACTTC.

The genes are TRBV30 and TRBJ2-7; 7 bases align to TRBD1. This CDR3 spans 12 amino acids. V shed 2 bases, J shed 7 bases, and the junction held 5 bases outside the gene matches. Germline-derived CDR1 and CDR2 are GTSNPN and SVGIG (reference sequence). CDR3 amino acids: CAWSTTGEEQYF. The CDR3 region has the DNA TGTGCCTGGAGTACCACAGGGGAGGAGCAGTACTTC.

The V gene is TRBV10-3, the J gene TRBJ2-2; TRBD1 agrees at 8 bases. The CDR3 is 15 residues long. CDR1 is ENHRY, CDR2 SYGVKD, per germline. The trim removed 11 bases at V and 1 base at J, leaving 9 bases unmatched. DNA for the CDR3: TGTGCCTCACAACAGGGGGACGGGAACACCGGGGAGCTGTTTTTT. Its translation is CASQQGDGNTGELFF.

The V gene is TRBV6-6, the J gene TRBJ1-2; D may be TRBD1 (5 bases). The CDR3 loop spans 13 amino acids. V was pared by 5 bases and J by 8 bases, with 15 bases between. Germline V CDR1 and CDR2: MNHNY, SVGAGI (reference sequence). The CDR3 loop is CASSRDRPGGYTF. Here the CDR3 DNA reads TGTGCCAGCAGTCGGGACCGCCCTGGGGGCTACACCTTC.

The chain couples TRBV11-2 to TRBJ2-1; 16 positions agree with TRBD2. This CDR3 region has 18 residues. The V segment lost 2 bases and the J segment 8 bases; nucleotides outside the gene matches: 9. From germline, CDR1 is SGHAT and CDR2 FQNNGV. CDR3 sequence: CASSLLVFGTSGRDEQFF. The DNA of the CDR3 is TGTGCCAGCAGCTTATTAGTTTTCGGGACTAGCGGGAGGGATGAGCAGTTCTTC.

The chain joins TRBV15 to TRBJ2-3, with 9 bases that match TRBD2. This CDR3 has 16 residues. Germline CDR1 is LNHNV and CDR2 is YYDKDF (reference sequence). J gave up 4 bases and V 3 bases, and 8 bases lay outside the gene matches. The CDR3 coding sequence is TGTGCCACCAGCAGGGCGGGAGGGCCGAGGTCAGATACGCAGTATTTT. It is translated as CATSRAGGPRSDTQYF.

This clone has just one count. The J gene is TRBJ2-1, the V gene TRBV11-2, with TRBD2 matching 12 bases. The trim removed 5 bases at V and 8 bases at J, leaving 7 bases unmatched. The germline V gene encodes CDR1 SGHAT and CDR2 FQNNGV. CDR3 length: 15 residues. The CDR3 loop reads CASSVTSGRSDEQFF. Written as DNA, the CDR3 is TGTGCCAGCAGCGTTACTAGCGGGAGGTCCGATGAGCAGTTCTTC. Supplemented by reference TRBV11-2 and TRBJ2-1, the full variable domain reads EAGVAQSPRYKIIEKRQSVAFWCNPISGHATLYWYQQILGQGPKLLIQFQNNGVVDDSQLPKDRFSAERLKGVDSTLKIQPAKLEDSAVYLCASSVTSGRSDEQFFGPGTRLTVL.

The chain recombines TRBV9 with TRBJ2-1; TRBD2 matches at 12 bases. Germline CDR1 reads SGDLS; CDR2 reads YYNGEE. The CDR3 length is 19 residues. V lost 0 bases, J lost 1 base, and 8 bases stayed unmatched. The CDR3: CASSVELAGGARSYNEQFF. Written as DNA, the CDR3 is TGTGCCAGCAGCGTAGAACTAGCGGGAGGCGCTAGATCCTACAATGAGCAGTTCTTC.